This T cell receptor (beta chain) was captured in a study of monozygotic twins with inflammatory bowel disease. TCRdb reprocessed the 5' RACE reads and reports one entry per CDR3 protein, with no DNA. The sample totals around 220,000 distinct CDR3 sequences. CDR1 DFQATT and CDR2 SNEGSKA come from the germline V gene (reference sequence). The CDR3 has 17 residues. V is TRBV20-1 and J is TRBJ2-2; TCRdb indicates TRBD1, and absent DNA this call remains unverified. This TCR was sampled from a human donor with ulcerative colitis or Crohn's disease, or a healthy co-twin of an affected twin (not recorded which). Sequencing was performed on blood. CDR3 sequence reads: CSARGPPGQTSEGELFF.